Each of the 3 T cell receptor beta chains below was sequenced from the same sample in a study of cytomegalovirus exposure and HLA in healthy donors. 60 Vbeta and 13 Jbeta primers were used in PCR. Assay: immunoSEQ multiplex PCR; the TCRdb copy retains only in-frame clones and omits some. The sample records roughly 240,000 clones, around 83% being singletons. Sequenced material: PBMCs. These receptors came from a girl aged 2 to 10 in good health and CMV-seronegative.

V gene TRBV19 combines with J gene TRBJ1-2, with D possibly TRBD1 on 6 matching bases. Per the germline V gene, CDR1 is LNHDA and CDR2 is SQIVND (reference sequence). There are 17 residues in the CDR3. V was shortened by 1 base and J by 2 bases, with 17 bases between the two germline ends. CDR3 nucleotides: TGTGCCAGTAGTATAGTCGTACAGGGTAGACTAAACTATGGCTACACCTTC. Amino acids: CASSIVVQGRLNYGYTF.

This chain connects TRBV4-1 to TRBJ2-2, with D unresolved. Trimming took off 3 bases at V and 0 bases at J, with 14 bases between the two ends. CDR1 and CDR2 (germline): MGHRA, YSYEKL. This CDR3 spans 17 amino acids. Written as DNA, the CDR3 is TGCGCCAGCAGCCATAATACCCAGCGCGCGAACACCGGGGAGCTGTTTTTT. Its protein is CASSHNTQRANTGELFF.

The chain uses TRBV30 and TRBJ1-5; no clear D. V was shortened by 0 bases and J by 2 bases, with 8 bases between the two germline ends. CDR1 GTSNPN and CDR2 SVGIG come from the germline V gene (reference sequence). The CDR3 is 14 amino acids. CDR3 region: CAWSVAERNQPQHF. The DNA for the CDR3 is TGTGCCTGGAGTGTGGCTGAACGCAATCAGCCCCAGCATTTT. Complete variable domain (other parts from reference TRBV30 and TRBJ1-5): SQTIHQWPATLVQPVGSPLSLECTVEGTSNPNLYWYRQAAGRGLQLLFYSVGIGQISSEVPQNLSASRPQDRQFILSSKKLLLSDSGFYLCAWSVAERNQPQHFGDGTRLSIL.